This T cell receptor beta chain was retrieved from a study of technical replicates of blood from a handful of donors. The length of the CDR3 is 15 residues. Germline V gene lookup returns CDR1 ENHRY and CDR2 SYGVKD. The V gene end was trimmed by 0 bases and the J gene end by 6 bases; junction bases not matched to a gene: 2. Produced via immunoSEQ multiplex PCR; TCRdb's table is partial and in-frame only. The data contain about 56,000 clones, about 93% of them singletons. The TCR originated in a human donor in good health. Some clones in this sample may be carry-over from other donors' samples. The J gene is TRBJ1-5, the V gene TRBV10-3; 10 nucleotides match TRBD1. Sequencing used PBMCs. CDR3 sequence reads: CAISESGQGSQPQHF. As DNA, the CDR3 is TGTGCCATCAGTGAGTCGGGACAGGGGAGTCAGCCCCAGCATTTT.